This TCR beta chain originates from a study of CD8+ T cells in alopecia areata (dated by TCRdb to 2017 to 2018). Background on the whole study: The treated patients took part in an open-label pilot trial in which moderate-to-severe alopecia areata was treated with oral tofacitinib at 5 to 10 mg twice daily. immunoSEQ multiplex PCR using 35 Vbeta forward primers and 13 Jbeta reverse primers was used to amplify TCRbeta CDR3 regions. Human TCRbeta sequencing covered scalp tissue and sorted CD4+ and CD8+ peripheral blood T cells from patchy and totalis/universalis alopecia areata patients and healthy controls. Clonality in the scalp was compared among normal scalp (n=4), patchy alopecia areata scalp (n=8), and alopecia totalis/universalis scalp (n=8). High-throughput TCRbeta sequencing was used to examine T cell clonal expansion in alopecia areata in both the C3H/HeJ mouse model and human patients. In treated patients, disease severity was measured using the SALT score, which gives the percentage of scalp surface area affected. RNA came from the PAXgene miRNA kit for fixed scalp, the miRNeasy kit for PBMCs, and the RNeasy kit for mouse skin. Tofacitinib was administered for 6 to 18 months, and 6 months of follow-up off drug were then conducted to assess delayed response and recurrence. Patients on tofacitinib were biopsied at baseline and after 4 and 24 weeks of treatment, and several of the patients also had a later scalp biopsy. Broad study findings and their caveats: During tofacitinib treatment, many expanded lesional clones stuck around in both scalp and blood, and this persistence may partly explain why relapse happens after treatment is stopped. The treated cohort was small, with a single nonresponder, so links between baseline CD8+ expansion and response need larger studies. Higher clonality and more expanded CD8+ clones were observed in lesional scalp than in normal scalp, particularly in alopecia totalis/universalis, a finding suggestive of antigenic drive. Scalp TCR repertoire analysis is complicated because resident alphabeta T cells in normal human skin are also sequenced, whereas mouse skin is dominated by gammadelta T cells. Tofacitinib significantly decreased scalp clonality and the number of expanded CD8+ clones among the top 100 scalp clones. Shared TCR sequences between patients were less evident than in mice, which may be partly attributable to HLA diversity in the patient population.

The sample's treatment or condition label, in plain terms: oral pan-JAK inhibitor, 5-10 mg twice daily. Lesional scalp punch biopsies and peripheral blood were obtained from alopecia areata patients. PBMCs were isolated by density centrifugation and stained for CD3, CD4 and CD8, after which CD4+ and CD8+ T cells were sorted on a FACSAria. About this clone: Which antigen it targets is not known. Base qualities are not provided; no much larger clone lies one nucleotide away.

The germline V gene (reference sequence) sets CDR1 to SEHNR and CDR2 to FQNEAQ. The junction carries 22 bases between V and J, which are trimmed by 4 bases and 13 bases respectively. The CDR3 measures 14 amino acids from cysteine to phenylalanine. CDR3 DNA is the only sequence kept; it has 42 bases, read in frame from the first base. Receptor amplification or capture employed the immunoSEQ multiplex PCR assay. RNA was extracted from all samples and reverse transcribed into cDNA, which served as template for TCR sequencing. First-strand cDNA was synthesized with SuperScript III using a 2:1 mix of oligo-dT and random hexamers. A synthetic immune receptor repertoire was used to gauge amplification bias, and whatever bias remained was removed computationally. On the study's bioinformatics: Raw reads were preprocessed to remove errors, and CDR3 was defined by IMGT conventions from the conserved cysteine to phenylalanine. Clonality was computed as 1 minus the Shannon entropy, with the entropy normalized by log2 of the number of productive unique TCRs. Whether each scalp clone was CD4 or CD8 was inferred by checking scalp TCRbeta sequences against the CD4 and CD8 repertoires from sorted blood. TCRdb provides this immuneACCESS table in a form limited to in-frame rearrangements. Some clones are lacking; in checked studies, under half of them reflect an unresolved V gene, and why the rest are absent is not known. D and trimming were read from the DNA, whereas the V and J calls and clone size are those reported in that table. The sample profile shows hundreds of thousands of clones; 60% of them were found once. Of the sample, around 0.84% is held by the ten largest clones.

The starting material was CD4+ T cells sorted from blood, obtained at week 52, from a patient treated with tofacitinib. Recombination connected TRBV7-9 to TRBJ2-5; possibly the D gene is TRBD1, per 6 matching bases. This clonotype originated in a human donor with alopecia areata. DNA sequence: TGTGCCAGCAGCTGGACCCGGGCACAGGGCGTTCTGTACTTC. The translation is CASSWTRAQGVLYF.